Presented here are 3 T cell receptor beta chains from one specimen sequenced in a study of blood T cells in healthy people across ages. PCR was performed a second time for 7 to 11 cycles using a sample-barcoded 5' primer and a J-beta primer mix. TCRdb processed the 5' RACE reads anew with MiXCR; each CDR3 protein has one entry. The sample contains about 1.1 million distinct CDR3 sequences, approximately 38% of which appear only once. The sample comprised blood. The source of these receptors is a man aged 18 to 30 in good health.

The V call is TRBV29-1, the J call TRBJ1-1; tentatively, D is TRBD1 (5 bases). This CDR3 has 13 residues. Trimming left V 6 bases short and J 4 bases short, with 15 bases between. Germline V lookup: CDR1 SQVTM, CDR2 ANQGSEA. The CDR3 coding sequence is TGCAGCGTGGGGGAGGGGTTCAGCACTGAAGCTTTCTTT. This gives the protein CSVGEGFSTEAFF.

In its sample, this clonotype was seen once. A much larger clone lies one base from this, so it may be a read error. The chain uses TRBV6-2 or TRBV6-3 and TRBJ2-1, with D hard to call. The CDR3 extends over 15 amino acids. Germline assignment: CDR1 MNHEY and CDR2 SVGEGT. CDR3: CTSSEPLVPRNEQFF. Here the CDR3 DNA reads TGTACCAGCAGTGAGCCATTGGTTCCGCGGAATGAGCAGTTCTTC.

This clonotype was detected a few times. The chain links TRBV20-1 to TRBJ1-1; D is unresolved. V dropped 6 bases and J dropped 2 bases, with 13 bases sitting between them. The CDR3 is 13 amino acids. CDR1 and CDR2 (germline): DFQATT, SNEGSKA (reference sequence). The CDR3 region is CSASGSANTEAFF. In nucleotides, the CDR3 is TGCAGTGCCTCCGGTTCTGCTAACACTGAAGCTTTCTTT.